Detailed here is one T cell receptor (beta chain). Antigen specificity is unknown. This specimen belongs to a study of lymphopenia after photon versus proton radiotherapy. Study-wide results and caveats: Only patients who died were analyzed for survival; proton advantage is unproven. After lymphocyte nadir, photon-treated repertoires showed oligoclonal expansion, especially CD8+ Temra. Photon-treated patients lost naive T cells and TCR diversity; proton-treated stayed stable.

In germline, CDR1 is SQVTM, CDR2 ANQGSEA. Trimming took 8 bases from V and 1 from J; bases not matched to a gene: 10. The CDR3 is 15 amino acids. Method: immunoSEQ multiplex PCR; TCRdb's copy keeps in-frame clones and lacks some. The sample holds tens of thousands of clones, 94% seen once. This receptor was obtained from a woman aged 45 to 65 with cholangiocarcinoma. The sample was peripheral blood, taken from a patient treated with photon-based radiotherapy. This sequence joins TRBV29-1 and TRBJ2-3; TRBD2 agrees at 9 bases. CDR3 loop: CSSTLAGARTDTQYF. In DNA form, the CDR3 reads TGCAGCTCCACTTTAGCGGGGGCCCGCACAGATACGCAGTATTTT.